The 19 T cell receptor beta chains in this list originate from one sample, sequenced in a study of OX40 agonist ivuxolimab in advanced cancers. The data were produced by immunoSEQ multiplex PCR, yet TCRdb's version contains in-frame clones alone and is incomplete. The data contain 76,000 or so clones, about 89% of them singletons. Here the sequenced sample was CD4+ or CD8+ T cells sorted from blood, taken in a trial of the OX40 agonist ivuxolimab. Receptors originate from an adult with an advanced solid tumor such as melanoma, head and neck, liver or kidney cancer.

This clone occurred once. The CDR3 is CASSTSFPGQGTSGANVLTF. The CDR3 DNA follows: TGCGCCAGCAGCACATCATTTCCGGGACAGGGGACTTCTGGGGCCAACGTCCTGACTTTC. The V gene is TRBV5-1, the J gene TRBJ2-6, with 10 positions matching TRBD1. This CDR3 comprises 20 residues. The junction had 14 bases not matched to a gene; V was cut back by 4 bases and J by 1 base. In germline, CDR1 is SGHRS, CDR2 YFSETQ.

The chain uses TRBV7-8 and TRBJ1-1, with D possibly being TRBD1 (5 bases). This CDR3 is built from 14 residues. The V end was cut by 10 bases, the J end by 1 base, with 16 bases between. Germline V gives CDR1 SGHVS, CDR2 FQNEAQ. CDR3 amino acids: CATLQEPSNTEAFF. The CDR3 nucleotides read TGTGCCACGCTACAGGAACCCTCGAACACTGAAGCTTTCTTT.

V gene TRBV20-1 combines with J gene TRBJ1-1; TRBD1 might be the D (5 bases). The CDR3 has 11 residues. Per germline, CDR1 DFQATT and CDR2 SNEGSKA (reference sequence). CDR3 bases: TGCAGGGGTGGGGCGAGGACTGAAGCTTTCTTT. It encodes CRGGARTEAFF.

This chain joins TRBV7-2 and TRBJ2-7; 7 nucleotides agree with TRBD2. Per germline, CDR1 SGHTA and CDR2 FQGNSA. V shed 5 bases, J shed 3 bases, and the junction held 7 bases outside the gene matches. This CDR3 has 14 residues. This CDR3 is CASSPRLASYEQYF. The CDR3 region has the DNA TGTGCCAGCAGCCCGCGACTAGCTAGCTACGAGCAGTACTTC.

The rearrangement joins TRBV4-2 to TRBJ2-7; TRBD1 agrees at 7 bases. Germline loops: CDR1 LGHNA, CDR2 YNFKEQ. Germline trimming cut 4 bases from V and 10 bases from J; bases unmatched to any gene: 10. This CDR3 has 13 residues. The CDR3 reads CASSPRGQDSQYF. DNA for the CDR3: TGTGCCAGCAGCCCTAGGGGGCAGGACAGTCAGTACTTC.

The CDR3 DNA is TGTGCCAGTAGGGAGGACAGCGCTGGGGCCAACGTCCTGACTTTC. This codes for CASREDSAGANVLTF. This chain connects TRBV19 to TRBJ2-6; D might be TRBD1 (6 bases). Trimming took 6 bases from V and 2 from J, leaving 11 bases between them. This CDR3 comprises 15 residues. Per the germline V gene, CDR1 is LNHDA and CDR2 is SQIVND (reference sequence).

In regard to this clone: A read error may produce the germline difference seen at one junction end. The DNA of the CDR3 is TGTGCCAGCAGATTAGGGCCGGCAGCCGGAAACACCATATATTTT. This sequence encodes CASRLGPAAGNTIYF. This sequence joins TRBV13 and TRBJ1-3; D gene uncertain. CDR1 is PRHDT, CDR2 FYEKMQ, per germline (reference sequence). The CDR3 runs to 15 residues.

The CDR3, as DNA: TGTGCCAGCAGTTTCGCGGGGGGAATTTATGGCTACACCTTC. Its translation: CASSFAGGIYGYTF. This sequence joins TRBV28 and TRBJ1-2; D is perhaps TRBD1 (5 bases). CDR1 is MDHEN, CDR2 SYDVKM, per germline. V gave up 3 bases and J gave up 5 bases, with 13 bases separating them. The CDR3 contains 14 residues.

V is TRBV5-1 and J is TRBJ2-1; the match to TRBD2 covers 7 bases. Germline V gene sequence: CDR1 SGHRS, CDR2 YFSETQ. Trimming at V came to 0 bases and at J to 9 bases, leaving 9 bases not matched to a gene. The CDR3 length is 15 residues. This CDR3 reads CASSLAQSVAGEQFF. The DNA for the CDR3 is TGCGCCAGCAGCTTGGCACAATCAGTAGCGGGTGAGCAGTTCTTC. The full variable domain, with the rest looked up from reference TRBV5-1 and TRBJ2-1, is KAGVTQTPRYLIKTRGQQVTLSCSPISGHRSVSWYQQTPGQGLQFLFEYFSETQRNKGNFPGRFSGRQFSNSRSEMNVSTLELGDSALYLCASSLAQSVAGEQFFGPGTRLTVL.

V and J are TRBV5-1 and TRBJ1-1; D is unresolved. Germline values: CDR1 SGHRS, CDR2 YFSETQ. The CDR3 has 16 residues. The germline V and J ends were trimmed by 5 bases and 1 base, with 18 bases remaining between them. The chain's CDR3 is CASSLIAGWGNTEAFF. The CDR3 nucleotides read TGCGCCAGCAGTTTGATAGCCGGGTGGGGGAACACTGAAGCTTTCTTT.

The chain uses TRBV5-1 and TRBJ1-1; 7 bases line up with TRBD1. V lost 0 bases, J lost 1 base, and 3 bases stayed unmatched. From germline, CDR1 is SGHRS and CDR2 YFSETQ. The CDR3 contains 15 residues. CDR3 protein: CASSLVGQSNTEAFF. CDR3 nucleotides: TGCGCCAGCAGCTTGGTGGGACAGTCGAACACTGAAGCTTTCTTT.

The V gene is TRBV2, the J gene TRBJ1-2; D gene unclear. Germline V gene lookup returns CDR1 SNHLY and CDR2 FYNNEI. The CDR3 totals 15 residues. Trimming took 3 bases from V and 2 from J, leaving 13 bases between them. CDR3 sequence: CASSEEPIRNYGYTF. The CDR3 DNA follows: TGTGCCAGCAGTGAGGAACCGATACGAAACTATGGCTACACCTTC. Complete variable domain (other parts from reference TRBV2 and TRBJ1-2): EPEVTQTPSHQVTQMGQEVILRCVPISNHLYFYWYRQILGQKVEFLVSFYNNEISEKSEIFDDQFSVERPDGSNFTLKIRSTKLEDSAMYFCASSEEPIRNYGYTFGSGTRLTVV.

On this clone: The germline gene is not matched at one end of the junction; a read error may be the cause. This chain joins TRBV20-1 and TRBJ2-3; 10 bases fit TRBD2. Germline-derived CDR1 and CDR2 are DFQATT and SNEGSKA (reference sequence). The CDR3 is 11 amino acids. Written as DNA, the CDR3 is TGCAGTGCTAGAGATCGGGTAGCGGGAGGTTTT. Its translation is CSARDRVAGGF.

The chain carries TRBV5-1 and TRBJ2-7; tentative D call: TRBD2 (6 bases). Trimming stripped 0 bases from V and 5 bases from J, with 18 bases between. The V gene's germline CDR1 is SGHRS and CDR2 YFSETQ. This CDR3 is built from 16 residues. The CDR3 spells CASSLAGSRLPNEQYF. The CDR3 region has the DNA TGCGCCAGCAGCTTGGCCGGGAGCAGACTACCTAACGAGCAGTACTTC.

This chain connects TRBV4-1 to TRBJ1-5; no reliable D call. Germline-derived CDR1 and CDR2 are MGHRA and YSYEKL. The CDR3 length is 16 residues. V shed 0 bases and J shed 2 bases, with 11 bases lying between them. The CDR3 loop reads CASSQDGGIGNQPQHF. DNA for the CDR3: TGCGCCAGCAGCCAAGATGGAGGGATCGGCAATCAGCCCCAGCATTTT.

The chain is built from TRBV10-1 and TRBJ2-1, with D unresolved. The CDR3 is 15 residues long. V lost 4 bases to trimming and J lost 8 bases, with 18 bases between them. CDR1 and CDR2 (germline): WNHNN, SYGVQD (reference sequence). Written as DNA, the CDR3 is TGCGCCAGCAGTGTTACAAACGATTCGCGCGATGAGCAGTTCTTC. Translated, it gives CASSVTNDSRDEQFF.

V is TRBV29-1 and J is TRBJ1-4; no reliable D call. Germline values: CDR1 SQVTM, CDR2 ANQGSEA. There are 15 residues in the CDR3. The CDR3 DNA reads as TGCACCATCTTCCCCGGGGTGGGCGCGGGTGAAAAACTGTTTTTT. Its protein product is CTIFPGVGAGEKLFF.

Here the CDR3 reads CASSHPTGGNTEAFF. Here the CDR3 DNA reads TGTGCCAGCAGCCATCCCACGGGGGGTAACACTGAAGCTTTCTTT. The chain employs TRBV14 and TRBJ1-1; TRBD1 is a possible D gene (5 bases). The V and J ends lost 3 bases and 2 bases respectively, with 13 bases between them. The CDR3 runs to 15 residues. Germline loops: CDR1 SGHDN, CDR2 FVKESK.

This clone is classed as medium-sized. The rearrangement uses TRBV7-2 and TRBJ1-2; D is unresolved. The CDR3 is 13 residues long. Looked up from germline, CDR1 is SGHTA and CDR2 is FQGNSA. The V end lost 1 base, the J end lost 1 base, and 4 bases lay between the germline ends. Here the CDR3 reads CASSLDNNYGYTF. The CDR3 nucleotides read TGTGCCAGCAGCTTAGACAATAACTATGGCTACACCTTC.